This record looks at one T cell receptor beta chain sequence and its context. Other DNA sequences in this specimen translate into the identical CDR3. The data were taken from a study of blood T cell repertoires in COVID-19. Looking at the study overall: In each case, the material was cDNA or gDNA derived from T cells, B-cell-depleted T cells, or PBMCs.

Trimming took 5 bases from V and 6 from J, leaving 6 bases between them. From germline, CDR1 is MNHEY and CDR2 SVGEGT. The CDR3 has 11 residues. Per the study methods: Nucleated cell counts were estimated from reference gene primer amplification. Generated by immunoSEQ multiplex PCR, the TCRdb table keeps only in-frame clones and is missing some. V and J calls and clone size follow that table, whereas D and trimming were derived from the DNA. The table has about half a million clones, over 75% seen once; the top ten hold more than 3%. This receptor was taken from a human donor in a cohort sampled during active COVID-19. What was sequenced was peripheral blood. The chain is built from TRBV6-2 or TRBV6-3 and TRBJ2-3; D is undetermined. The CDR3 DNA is TGTGCCAGCAGTCGTCGTGATACGCAGTATTTT. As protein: CASSRRDTQYF.